This T cell receptor beta chain comes out of a study of blood T cell repertoires in COVID-19. Study as a whole: Donors in the United States, Italy and Spain gave samples during acute or convalescent COVID-19. From T cells, B-cell-depleted T cells, or PBMCs came the material, which was cDNA or gDNA.

Generated by immunoSEQ multiplex PCR, the TCRdb table keeps only in-frame clones and is missing some. The profile shows 200,000 to 250,000 clones, 83% of them singletons. Germline values: CDR1 ENHRY, CDR2 SYGVKD. V was clipped by 11 bases and J by 1 base, with 20 bases between them. The CDR3 has 15 residues. Patients from Seattle were sampled longitudinally, starting during active infection. This receptor was taken from a woman under 40 with COVID-19, enrolled during active disease. Material for sequencing was peripheral blood. V is TRBV10-3 and J is TRBJ1-1; D is undetermined. In DNA form, the CDR3 reads TGTGCCGCAGGAGGATCGACGGCCTCGAACACTGAAGCTTTCTTT. It translates to CAAGGSTASNTEAFF.